The 10 T cell receptor beta chains below were found in one sample sequenced in a study of blood T cells in healthy people across ages. Combining a sample-barcoded 5' primer with a J-beta primer mix, a second PCR ran for about 7 to 12 cycles. TCRdb re-called the 5' RACE reads through MiXCR, storing one row per CDR3 protein. The sample lists about 570,000 distinct CDR3 sequences, 25% to 30% seen once, with approximately 18% in the top ten. Input material: blood. These receptors all come from a woman in her 70s in good health.

This clonotype occurred many times. V is TRBV29-1 and J is TRBJ2-5, with D maybe TRBD2 (5 bases). Germline lookup yields CDR1 SQVTM and CDR2 ANQGSEA. Trimming took 4 bases from V and 4 from J, leaving 16 bases between them. The CDR3 totals 14 residues. The CDR3: CSVGASGRGETQYF. In DNA, the CDR3 is TGCAGCGTTGGGGCATCGGGCCGGGGAGAGACCCAGTACTTC.

This rearrangement joins TRBV19 to TRBJ2-3; TRBD2 aligns across 8 bases. The CDR3 loop spans 16 amino acids. The V segment lost 5 bases and the J segment 3 bases; nucleotides outside the gene matches: 10. CDR1 LNHDA and CDR2 SQIVND come from the germline V gene (reference sequence). The chain's CDR3 is CASSYAGTRGTDTQYF. The CDR3 DNA is TGTGCCAGTAGTTACGCCGGGACTAGAGGGACAGATACGCAGTATTTT. Looking up the rest from reference TRBV19 and TRBJ2-3 gives the full variable domain: DGGITQSPKYLFRKEGQNVTLSCEQNLNHDAMYWYRQDPGQGLRLIYYSQIVNDFQKGDIAEGYSVSREKKESFPLTVTSAQKNPTAFYLCASSYAGTRGTDTQYFGPGTRLTVL.

In its sample, this clonotype was seen many times. This rearrangement joins TRBV18 to TRBJ2-5; no clear D gene. Trimming stripped 0 bases from V and 5 bases from J, with 10 bases between. CDR1 and CDR2 (germline): KGHSH, LQKENI. The CDR3 runs 14 residues. CDR3 region: CASSPPNSRETQYF. CDR3 DNA: TGTGCCAGCTCACCACCCAACAGTCGGGAGACCCAGTACTTC.

This clonotype has only a few counts. The rearrangement links TRBV4-2 to TRBJ2-6; D is perhaps TRBD1 or TRBD2 (6 bases each). V gave up 5 bases and J gave up 0 bases, with 20 bases separating them. Germline CDR1 and CDR2: LGHNA and YNFKEQ. The CDR3 is 19 residues long. CDR3 amino acids: CASSEGGLLSRSGANVLTF. Here the CDR3 DNA reads TGTGCCAGCAGCGAAGGGGGGCTGCTATCACGCTCTGGGGCCAACGTCCTGACTTTC.

A few counts support this clonotype. V gene TRBV7-2 combines with J gene TRBJ2-5, with D unclear. The end of the DNA is better explained by TRBJ2-1, so the J call may be wrong. Germline CDR1 reads SGHTA; CDR2 reads FQGNSA. The CDR3 totals 12 residues. The CDR3 is CASSPRMGEQFF. CDR3 bases: TGTGCCAGCAGCCCTCGGATGGGAGAGCAGTTCTTC.

The rearrangement links TRBV5-1 to TRBJ1-1; D gene ambiguous. The V end was cut by 2 bases, the J end by 3 bases, with 8 bases between. Germline loops: CDR1 SGHRS, CDR2 YFSETQ. The CDR3 has 13 amino acids. The CDR3 region is CASSFGFDTEAFF. The CDR3 nucleotides read TGCGCCAGCAGCTTTGGATTCGACACTGAAGCTTTCTTT.

As concerns this clonotype: One end of the junction varies from germline; a read error may be responsible. The chain combines TRBV27 with TRBJ1-4; 9 nucleotides line up with TRBD1. Germline loops: CDR1 MNHEY, CDR2 SMNVEV (reference sequence). This CDR3 region has 15 residues. CDR3: CASSDRGFANEKLFF. As DNA, the CDR3 is TGTGCCAGCAGCGACAGGGGGTTTGCTAACGAAAAACTGTTTTTT. Drawing the rest from reference TRBV27 and TRBJ1-4, the complete variable domain is EAQVTQNPRYLITVTGKKLTVTCSQNMNHEYMSWYRQDPGLGLRQIYYSMNVEVTDKGDVPEGYKVSRKEKRNFPLILESPSPNQTSLYFCASSDRGFANEKLFFGSGTQLSVL.

This clonotype was recorded a few times. This rearrangement joins TRBV12-3 or TRBV12-4 to TRBJ2-3; D unresolved. CDR3 length: 12 amino acids. Trimming left V 6 bases short and J 4 bases short, with 8 bases between. CDR3: CASSIYPDTQYF. For the CDR3, the DNA is TGTGCCAGCAGCATATACCCAGATACGCAGTATTTT.

About this clonotype: Its ends do not fully match the called genes, so a read error is possible. The chain links TRBV7-2 to TRBJ2-1; 8 bases map to TRBD2. This CDR3 comprises 18 residues. CDR1 and CDR2 from the germline V gene are SGHTA and FQGNSA. CDR3 amino acids: CASSSRQRGSRVYNEQLF. Written as DNA, the CDR3 is TGTGCCAGCAGCTCTCGACAGCGGGGGAGTAGAGTATACAATGAGCAGCTCTTC.

The genes are TRBV29-1 and TRBJ1-1; the D gene is possibly TRBD1 (6 bases). CDR1 is SQVTM, CDR2 ANQGSEA, per germline. Between the trimmed V and J ends, which lost 7 bases and 0 bases, there was a span of 18 bases. The CDR3 has 15 residues. The CDR3 loop reads CSATDRISLNTEAFF. DNA of the CDR3: TGCAGCGCAACCGACAGGATCTCTCTGAACACTGAAGCTTTCTTT.